This TCR beta chain is from a study of control samples from healthy donors and cancer patients. Germline V lookup: CDR1 SGHRS, CDR2 YFSETQ. Between the trimmed V and J ends, which lost 1 base and 0 bases, there was a span of 8 bases. This CDR3 has 15 residues. Measured with immunoSEQ multiplex PCR; TCRdb has only the in-frame clones, and not every one. Here the sample spans approximately 120,000 clones, around 92% being singletons. The sample taken for sequencing was PBMCs. The origin of this receptor is a man at least 80 years old with head and neck cancer. This chain connects TRBV5-1 to TRBJ1-3; no reliable D call. The CDR3 coding sequence is TGCGCCAGCAGCTTGTATTCGGGCTCTGGAAACACCATATATTTT. Protein sequence: CASSLYSGSGNTIYF. The full variable domain, completed using reference TRBV5-1 and TRBJ1-3, is KAGVTQTPRYLIKTRGQQVTLSCSPISGHRSVSWYQQTPGQGLQFLFEYFSETQRNKGNFPGRFSGRQFSNSRSEMNVSTLELGDSALYLCASSLYSGSGNTIYFGEGSWLTVV.